This T cell receptor (beta chain) was captured by sequencing in a study of T cells expressing NK-cell markers. Study overall: All TCR beta repertoires analysed originated from sorted CD3+CD56+NKG2C+, CD3+CD56+NKG2C- and CD3+CD56-NKG2C+ T cells. With respect to HCMV, most of the eight sequenced donors were seropositive, and one was seronegative. Overall study results and limits: Several donors likewise had their CD3+CD56-NKG2C+ fraction led by these clonotypes. The HCMV specificity of the expanded NKG2C+ T cell clones stayed unresolved.

In the case of this clonotype: Its antigen remains unknown.

TCRdb processed the 5' RACE reads again and assigns one entry to each CDR3 protein, with no DNA. This sample's table has 300,000 to 500,000 distinct CDR3 sequences. This CDR3 spans 13 amino acids. CDR1 and CDR2 (germline): SGHAT, FQNNGV. The genes are TRBV11-2 and TRBJ2-7; TCRdb's D call, TRBD2, is unchecked because there is no DNA. This TCR was recovered from a woman between 50 and 59 years old in good health. Sequencing was done on a sample of blood T cells: a sorted CD56 or NKG2C T cell subset, CD4+ or CD8+ T cells, or bulk PBMC T cells (not recorded which). The chain's CDR3 is CASKLAAAYEQYF.